This T cell receptor (beta chain) was retrieved from a study of blood T cell repertoires in COVID-19. Allocation to cohorts depended on clinical history reported by the participants. CDR1 and CDR2 from the germline V gene are MGHRA and YSYEKL. J lost 6 bases, V lost 4 bases, and 7 bases had no gene match. This CDR3 spans 15 amino acids. In the authors' methods: Estimation of nucleated cell counts relied on the amplification of reference gene primers. The protocol was immunoSEQ multiplex PCR, while the TCRdb copy is restricted to in-frame clones and leaves out a portion. The V and J calls and clone size come from that table; D and trimming were worked out from the DNA. The sample records about 500,000 clones, roughly nine tenths being singletons.

This rearrangement joins TRBV4-1 to TRBJ1-4, with 8 bases that match TRBD1. The source material was PBMCs or T cells enriched from blood (not recorded which). This receptor was identified in a woman aged 18-30 years who had recovered from COVID-19. CDR3 DNA sequence: TGCGCCAGCAGCCTCCCAGGGGGCCAGTATGAAAAACTGTTTTTT. Protein: CASSLPGGQYEKLFF.